The 3 T cell receptor beta chains below were found in one sample sequenced in a study of T cells after yellow fever vaccination. TCRdb reprocessed the 5' RACE reads with MiXCR, giving one entry per CDR3 protein. The sample has more than 45,000 distinct CDR3 sequences, approximately 5.5% seen once. Source: PBMCs, either bulk or a sorted T-cell subset (CD4+, CD8+, memory, or dextramer-sorted; not recorded which), taken on the day of the yellow fever booster vaccination. These receptors were obtained from a man aged 18-30 years who received the YFV17D yellow fever vaccine.

This clonotype was seen repeatedly, ten times or more. The chain carries TRBV6-5 and TRBJ2-3; 8 bases agree with TRBD2. Germline V lookup: CDR1 MNHEY, CDR2 SVGAGI. After removal of 7 bases from V and 4 bases from J, the junction contained 7 bases not matched to a gene. CDR3 size: 14 residues. The CDR3 loop is CASMSGGSADTQYF. The CDR3 DNA reads TGTGCCAGCATGAGCGGGGGTAGCGCAGATACGCAGTATTTT.

The table lists this clonotype with a few counts. The chain couples TRBV6-1 to TRBJ1-2, with unresolved D. The V gene's germline CDR1 is MNHNS and CDR2 SASEGT. The germline V and J ends were trimmed by 3 bases and 6 bases, with 11 bases remaining between them. The CDR3 length is 13 residues. CDR3 nucleotide sequence: TGTGCCAGCAGTGAGGCCCTTAGGCATGGCTACACCTTC. Its protein is CASSEALRHGYTF.

V usage is TRBV3-1 and J usage is TRBJ2-3; D perhaps matches TRBD2 (7 bases). The CDR3 extends over 16 amino acids. CDR1 and CDR2 from the germline V gene are LGHDT and YNNKEL (reference sequence). Trimming took off 4 bases at V and 2 bases at J, with 16 bases between the two ends. The CDR3 region has the DNA TGTGCCAGCAGCCCCACTCGCGGGGGCTTCACAGATACGCAGTATTTT. Amino acids: CASSPTRGGFTDTQYF.